Listed below are T cell receptor beta chains from one sample, sequenced in a study of patients and donors after allogeneic stem cell transplantation. TCRdb re-called the RT-PCR reads through MiXCR, storing one row per CDR3 protein. This sample carries about 160,000 distinct CDR3 sequences, roughly 30% of them seen once, and the ten largest clones take roughly 3.2%. Sequenced material: blood, either unsorted or a sorted T cell fraction (not recorded which). Source of these receptors: a human donor who was either an allogeneic HSCT recipient or a stem cell or donor lymphocyte infusion donor (not recorded which). It is not recorded whose cells these are; they may come from a transplant donor. The CDR3 runs from the conserved cysteine through the conserved F or W. A D gene is named only where the DNA matches it firmly. A clone size is listed for some rows: how often the clone was seen (once, few, many), or a class if it is expanded.

J	V	D	size	CDR3	DNA
TRBJ1-4	TRBV4-3	NA	NA	CASSQAGTGLAKLFF	TGCGCCAGCAGCCAAGCCGGCACAGGGCTAGCAAAACTGTTTTTT
TRBJ2-4	TRBV12-3/TRBV12-4	TRBD2	NA	CASSLPIAGAKNIQYF	TGTGCCAGCAGTTTACCCATAGCGGGAGCCAAAAACATTCAGTACTTC
TRBJ1-1	TRBV11-3	NA	many	CASSFLENTEAFF	TGTGCCAGCAGCTTTCTAGAGAACACTGAAGCTTTCTTT
TRBJ2-2	TRBV9	TRBD2	NA	CASSVTRGITGELFF	TGTGCCAGCAGCGTAACGCGGGGGATCACCGGGGAGCTGTTTTTT
TRBJ1-6	TRBV6-5	NA	few	CASSYRTISPLHF	TGTGCCAGCAGTTACCGGACCATCTCACCCCTCCACTTT
TRBJ1-3	TRBV7-2	NA	few	CASRPRGGPGNTIYF	TGTGCCAGCCGCCCTCGGGGGGGACCTGGAAACACCATATATTTT
TRBJ2-3	TRBV28	NA	NA	CASFSVNTDTQYF	TGTGCCAGCTTTAGCGTCAACACAGATACGCAGTATTTT
TRBJ1-1	TRBV21-1	NA	NA	CASSKETGDREKNPEAFF	TGTGCCAGCAGCAAAGAAACTGGAGATAGGGAGAAGAATCCTGAAGCTTTCTTT
TRBJ1-5	TRBV20-1	NA	NA	CSAPGQGRQPQHF	TGCAGTGCCCCGGGGCAGGGGCGCCAGCCCCAGCATTTT
TRBJ1-2	TRBV6-1	NA	NA	CASRSDRIGYTF	TGTGCCAGCAGGTCGGACAGAATCGGCTACACCTTC
TRBJ2-5	TRBV12-3/TRBV12-4	NA	NA	CASTVGRGRETQYF	TGTGCCAGCACCGTAGGTCGAGGGCGGGAGACCCAGTACTTC
TRBJ2-7	TRBV5-5	NA	once	CASSFGTFDPEQYF	TGTGCCAGCAGCTTCGGGACTTTCGACCCCGAGCAGTACTTC
TRBJ2-1	TRBV27	TRBD2	NA	CARPAGLAGAGEQFF	TGTGCCAGACCAGCGGGACTAGCGGGAGCAGGGGAGCAGTTCTTC
TRBJ2-1	TRBV10-3	NA	NA	CAISLGYEQFF	TGTGCCATCAGCCTGGGGTATGAGCAGTTCTTC
TRBJ2-3	TRBV4-2	TRBD1	NA	CASSHDRGDTQYF	TGTGCCAGCAGCCACGACAGGGGGGATACGCAGTATTTT
TRBJ1-5	TRBV18	NA	few	CASSPDSVQPQHF	TGTGCCAGCTCACCGGATAGCGTTCAGCCCCAGCATTTT
TRBJ1-1	TRBV5-1	NA	few	CASRGQPNTEAFF	TGCGCCAGCAGGGGACAACCGAACACTGAAGCTTTCTTT
TRBJ2-7	TRBV28	NA	once	CASKPPLGVPPEQYF	TGTGCCAGCAAACCTCCCCTGGGAGTCCCCCCGGAGCAGTACTTC
TRBJ2-2	TRBV7-9	NA	NA	CASSHTGFDTGELFF	TGTGCCAGCAGCCATACAGGTTTCGACACCGGGGAGCTGTTTTTT
TRBJ2-2	TRBV20-1	NA	NA	CSARLQGNTGELFF	TGCAGTGCTAGACTACAAGGGAACACCGGGGAGCTGTTTTTT
TRBJ2-7	TRBV27	TRBD1	NA	CASSPRGLFYEQYF	TGTGCCAGCAGTCCCAGGGGGCTGTTCTACGAGCAGTACTTC
TRBJ2-1	TRBV28	TRBD1	few	CASSSGQEDNEQFF	TGTGCCAGCAGTTCGGGACAGGAGGATAATGAGCAGTTCTTC
TRBJ1-5	TRBV16	NA	few	CASSQGAFQPQHF	TGTGCCAGCAGCCAGGGGGCTTTTCAGCCCCAGCATTTT
TRBJ1-5	TRBV7-2	NA	few	CASSLVSTEFNQPQHF	TGTGCCAGCAGCTTAGTTTCCACAGAGTTCAATCAGCCCCAGCATTTT
TRBJ2-1	TRBV6-2/TRBV6-3	TRBD2	NA	CASGTSAYNEQFF	TGTGCCAGCGGGACTAGCGCCTACAATGAGCAGTTCTTC
TRBJ2-3	TRBV6-5	NA	NA	CASSWGGRGTDTQYF	TGTGCCAGCAGTTGGGGGGGCCGGGGCACAGATACGCAGTATTTT
TRBJ1-4	TRBV5-1	NA	few	CASSLEGSINEKLFF	TGCGCCAGCAGCTTGGAGGGCAGTATAAATGAAAAACTGTTTTTT
TRBJ2-5	TRBV28	NA	NA	CASSLEATEETQYF	TGTGCCAGCAGTTTAGAGGCGACTGAAGAGACCCAGTACTTC
TRBJ2-7	TRBV5-6	TRBD1	few	CASSLAGTAYEQYF	TGTGCCAGCAGCTTGGCGGGGACAGCCTACGAGCAGTACTTC
TRBJ1-1	TRBV19	NA	few	CASSIPRGNTEAFF	TGTGCCAGTAGTATCCCCAGGGGGAACACTGAAGCTTTCTTT
TRBJ1-6	TRBV2	TRBD1	few	CASRMTGPSSYNSPLHF	TGTGCCAGCAGGATGACAGGGCCTAGCTCCTATAATTCACCCCTCCACTTT
TRBJ2-1	TRBV10-3	NA	NA	CAISEFYEQFF	TGTGCCATCAGTGAGTTCTACGAGCAGTTCTTC
TRBJ2-1	TRBV20-1	TRBD2	NA	CSASLAGGSYNEQFF	TGCAGTGCTAGTCTAGCGGGGGGCTCCTACAATGAGCAGTTCTTC
TRBJ2-3	TRBV5-1	NA	NA	CASSGVAESTDTQYF	TGCGCCAGCAGCGGGGTAGCGGAGTCCACAGATACGCAGTATTTT
TRBJ2-7	TRBV10-3	NA	NA	CAITGSGGDLWEQYF	TGTGCCATCACGGGCTCGGGCGGGGACCTCTGGGAGCAGTACTTC
TRBJ2-4	TRBV7-9	NA	NA	CASSLALGAKNIRYF	TGTGCCAGCAGCTTAGCGTTGGGGGCCAAAAACATTCGGTACTTC
TRBJ2-4	TRBV15	NA	NA	CATSRGEGGAGFKNIQYF	TGTGCCACCAGCCGTGGGGAGGGGGGCGCGGGATTCAAAAACATTCAGTACTTC
TRBJ2-5	TRBV7-2	TRBD2	few	CASSLGTSGSQETQYF	TGTGCCAGCAGCTTAGGGACTAGCGGGAGCCAAGAGACCCAGTACTTC
TRBJ2-2	TRBV14	NA	NA	CASTPGSFTGELFF	TGTGCCAGCACGCCGGGCTCTTTCACCGGGGAGCTGTTTTTT
TRBJ1-1	TRBV7-2	NA	NA	CASSLDANTEAFF	TGTGCCAGCAGCTTAGACGCGAACACTGAAGCTTTCTTT
TRBJ2-3	TRBV24-1	TRBD2	NA	CATSLSGRSTDTQYF	TGTGCCACCAGTTTAAGCGGGAGAAGCACAGATACGCAGTATTTT
TRBJ1-1	TRBV4-1	NA	few	CASSQGVEVEAFF	TGCGCCAGCAGCCAAGGAGTGGAAGTCGAAGCTTTCTTT
TRBJ1-3	TRBV15	NA	NA	CATSREVSGNTIYF	TGTGCCACCAGCAGAGAAGTATCGGGAAACACCATATATTTT
TRBJ1-5	TRBV4-3	NA	many	CASSQEGYSNQPQHF	TGTGCCAGCAGCCAAGAGGGGTATAGCAATCAGCCCCAGCATTTT